These T cell receptor beta chains were read from a single sample in a study of cytomegalovirus exposure and HLA in healthy donors. Some clones are missing from TCRdb's copy, which holds only in-frame ones; the method was immunoSEQ multiplex PCR. The sample lists approximately 280,000 clones; about nine tenths were seen once. The source material was PBMCs. These receptor sequences come from a man in his forties in good health and CMV-seropositive. Both conserved end residues are part of each CDR3. Fields, in order: D gene, clone size, V gene, J gene, CDR3 protein, CDR3 DNA. The D gene is left open where the match is weak. Clone size is stated in some rows and not others, as once, few, many or a class when expanded.

D: TRBD2
size: NA
V: TRBV6-1
J: TRBJ2-7
CDR3: CASSEGGTGPSHEQYF
DNA: TGTGCCAGCAGTGAGGGGGGGACTGGACCCTCCCACGAGCAGTACTTC

D: TRBD2
size: NA
V: TRBV5-1
J: TRBJ2-7
CDR3: CASSLEGLALEQYF
DNA: TGCGCCAGCAGCTTGGAGGGACTAGCTCTCGAGCAGTACTTC

D: TRBD2
size: NA
V: TRBV4-1
J: TRBJ2-1
CDR3: CASSQGGLAGEQFF
DNA: TGCGCCAGCAGCCAAGGGGGACTAGCTGGTGAGCAGTTCTTC

D: TRBD1
size: NA
V: TRBV7-7
J: TRBJ2-4
CDR3: CARPNRDRPCF
DNA: TGTGCTAGGCCAAACCGGGACAGGCCGTGCTTC

D: NA
size: NA
V: TRBV2
J: TRBJ2-7
CDR3: CASSEILDSPYEQYF
DNA: TGTGCCAGCAGTGAAATATTGGACAGCCCGTACGAGCAGTACTTC

D: NA
size: NA
V: TRBV28
J: TRBJ2-7
CDR3: CASSSQAEQYF
DNA: TGTGCCAGCAGTTCCCAGGCCGAGCAGTACTTC

D: TRBD2
size: NA
V: TRBV7-3
J: TRBJ2-1
CDR3: CASSLKLAVYNEQFF
DNA: TGTGCCAGCAGCTTAAAACTAGCGGTATACAATGAGCAGTTCTTC

D: NA
size: few
V: TRBV7-9
J: TRBJ1-5
CDR3: CASSLGGRNQPQHF
DNA: TGTGCCAGCAGCCTAGGAGGCCGCAATCAGCCCCAGCATTTT

D: NA
size: NA
V: TRBV30
J: TRBJ2-3
CDR3: CAWSVPGVYTQYF
DNA: TGTGCCTGGAGTGTACCGGGAGTTTATACGCAGTATTTT

D: TRBD1
size: once
V: TRBV11-2
J: TRBJ2-7
CDR3: CASQRGPSSYEQYF
DNA: TGTGCCAGCCAGAGGGGGCCAAGCTCCTACGAGCAGTACTTC

D: TRBD2
size: NA
V: TRBV7-8
J: TRBJ2-3
CDR3: CASSSLTSGRATDTQYF
DNA: TGTGCCAGCAGCTCTCTCACTAGCGGGAGGGCCACAGATACGCAGTATTTT

D: NA
size: NA
V: TRBV11-2
J: TRBJ2-1
CDR3: CASSSVTGAYNEQFF
DNA: TGTGCCAGCAGCTCCGTCACAGGCGCCTACAATGAGCAGTTCTTC

D: TRBD1
size: NA
V: TRBV6-5
J: TRBJ2-7
CDR3: CASLQRDRNYEQYF
DNA: TGTGCCAGCCTCCAACGGGACAGAAACTACGAGCAGTACTTC

D: NA
size: NA
V: TRBV7-2
J: TRBJ2-7
CDR3: CASSSAGNRVVHEQYF
DNA: TGTGCCAGCAGCTCCGCCGGGAACAGGGTGGTCCACGAGCAGTACTTC

D: TRBD2
size: NA
V: TRBV18
J: TRBJ2-3
CDR3: CASSPTSGTGYLDTQYF
DNA: TGTGCCAGCTCACCGACTAGCGGGACAGGGTATTTGGATACGCAGTATTTT

D: TRBD2
size: NA
V: TRBV28
J: TRBJ2-7
CDR3: CASSSAGTSGSLYEQYF
DNA: TGTGCCAGCAGCTCCGCCGGGACTAGCGGGAGTCTGTACGAGCAGTACTTC

D: NA
size: few
V: TRBV10-2
J: TRBJ2-1
CDR3: CASSGRRSGEQFF
DNA: TGCGCCAGCAGTGGCCGACGGTCGGGTGAGCAGTTCTTC

D: TRBD1
size: NA
V: TRBV7-8
J: TRBJ1-5
CDR3: CASSLAPGQGNQPQHF
DNA: TGTGCCAGCAGCTTAGCCCCGGGACAGGGAAATCAGCCCCAGCATTTT

D: NA
size: NA
V: TRBV11-2
J: TRBJ2-1
CDR3: CASRSPVGRGNNEQFF
DNA: TGTGCCAGCAGATCCCCGGTCGGTAGGGGTAACAATGAGCAGTTCTTC

D: TRBD2
size: NA
V: TRBV5-6
J: TRBJ2-5
CDR3: CASSGAGGVETQYF
DNA: TGTGCCAGCAGCGGAGCGGGAGGGGTGGAGACCCAGTACTTC

D: TRBD1
size: few
V: TRBV6-6
J: TRBJ1-1
CDR3: CASSYRQGPNTEAFF
DNA: TGTGCCAGCAGTTACCGACAGGGCCCGAACACTGAAGCTTTCTTT

D: NA
size: once
V: TRBV7-8
J: TRBJ1-1
CDR3: CASSPGLTREATEAFF
DNA: TGTGCCAGCAGCCCAGGCTTGACGAGGGAGGCGACTGAAGCTTTCTTT

D: NA
size: NA
V: TRBV7-3
J: TRBJ2-6
CDR3: CASSTYSTGANVLTF
DNA: TGTGCCAGCAGCACTTACAGTACTGGGGCCAACGTCCTGACTTTC

D: TRBD1
size: NA
V: TRBV7-6
J: TRBJ2-7
CDR3: CASSLEGTGTYEQYF
DNA: TGTGCCAGCAGCTTAGAAGGGACAGGGACCTACGAGCAGTACTTC